This T cell receptor (beta chain) was profiled in a study of blood T cells in healthy people across ages. Study-level points and caveats: Diversity of TCR beta correlated strongly with naive T cell percentage.

Isolated per sample were at least 7 million PBMCs. Per sample, no less than 5.5 micrograms of total RNA were extracted. This clonotype appeared a few times. Its antigen is not known. Through a sample-barcoded 5' primer and a J-beta primer mix, a second PCR was run for roughly 6 to 11 cycles. A single record per CDR3 protein comes from TCRdb applying MiXCR to the 5' RACE reads. Altogether hundreds of thousands of distinct CDR3 sequences are present, under 70% being singletons, with the ten largest covering about two fifths. Germline values: CDR1 LNHNV, CDR2 YYDKDF (reference sequence). CDR3 length equals 17 residues. Trimming removed 1 base at V and 6 bases at J, with 18 bases between.

Sequencing input: blood. The V gene is TRBV15, the J gene TRBJ2-2; D is unclear. The TCR originated in a man between 60 and 70 years old in good health. The CDR3 bases are TGTGCCACCAGCAGAGGCACCCGGTTGATGGACGCCGGGGAGCTGTTTTTT. Amino acids: CATSRGTRLMDAGELFF. Based on the CDR3 plus reference TRBV15 and TRBJ2-2, the full variable domain is DAMVIQNPRYQVTQFGKPVTLSCSQTLNHNVMYWYQQKSSQAPKLLFHYYDKDFNNEADTPDNFQSRRPNTSFCFLDIRSPGLGDTAMYLCATSRGTRLMDAGELFFGEGSRLTVL.